This T cell receptor beta chain was captured in a study of T-cell reconstitution after alpha-beta-depleted transplantation in children. This sample's TCRbeta library carried unique molecular identifier barcodes. A single record per CDR3 protein comes from TCRdb applying MiXCR to the PCR reads. The sample lists about 180,000 distinct CDR3 sequences, over 8.5% occurring once. Ten or more counts support this clonotype. Its specificity is not known. Overall study results and limits: By about two months after transplant, alpha-beta T cells reportedly arose from several hundred graft clones that had expanded. Some patients' high day-60 TCRbeta diversity was traced to surviving recipient T cells and thymic progenitors. When one year had passed after transplant, most T-cell counts and diversity came from newly produced T cells.

The clonotype was recovered from a boy aged 2 to 10 with acute myeloid leukemia, due to receive a stem cell transplant. The material was PBMCs, obtained before TCRalphabeta/CD19-depleted stem cell transplant.

DNA of the CDR3: TGCAGTGAAGACGGTTCCTACGAGCAGTACTTC. Protein sequence: CSEDGSYEQYF. The rearrangement links TRBV20-1 to TRBJ2-7; D unclear. V was pared by 7 bases and J by 1 base, with 8 bases between. The CDR3 runs 11 residues. CDR1 and CDR2 (germline): DFQATT, SNEGSKA (reference sequence).